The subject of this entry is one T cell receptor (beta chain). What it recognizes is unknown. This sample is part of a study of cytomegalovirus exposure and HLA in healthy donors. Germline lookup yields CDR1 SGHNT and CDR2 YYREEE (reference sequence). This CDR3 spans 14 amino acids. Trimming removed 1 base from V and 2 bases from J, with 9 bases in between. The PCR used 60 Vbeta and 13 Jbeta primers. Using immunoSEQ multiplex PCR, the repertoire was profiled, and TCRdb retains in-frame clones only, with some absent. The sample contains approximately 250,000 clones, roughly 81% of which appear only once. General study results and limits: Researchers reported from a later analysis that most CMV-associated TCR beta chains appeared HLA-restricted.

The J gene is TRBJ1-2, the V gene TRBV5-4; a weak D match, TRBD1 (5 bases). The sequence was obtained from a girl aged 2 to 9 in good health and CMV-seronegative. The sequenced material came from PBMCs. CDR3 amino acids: CASSLQGQNYGYTF. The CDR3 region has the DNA TGTGCCAGCAGCTTGCAGGGTCAGAACTATGGCTACACCTTC.